Below are 8 T cell receptor beta chains sequenced from a single sample in a study of blood T cell repertoires in COVID-19. Repertoires were generated with immunoSEQ multiplex PCR, while TCRdb's copy carries only in-frame clones and drops some. Found here are 160,000 or so clones, about 91% of them singletons; the top ten hold 3% to 4%. The source material was peripheral blood. These receptors all come from a woman aged 60 to 75 who had recovered from COVID-19.

The rearrangement uses TRBV6-2 or TRBV6-3 and TRBJ1-5; 10 bases line up with TRBD1. V gave up 2 bases and J gave up 7 bases; unmatched junction bases: 5. The germline V gene has CDR1 MNHEY and CDR2 SVGEGT. This CDR3 has 15 amino acids. The CDR3 bases are TGTGCCAGCAGTTACCCGGGACAGGGGAACCAGCCCCAGCATTTT. Translation gives CASSYPGQGNQPQHF.

This clone was found once. The chain has TRBV2 and TRBJ2-7; D unclear. CDR1 and CDR2 (germline): SNHLY, FYNNEI. The CDR3 totals 12 residues. V dropped 8 bases and J dropped 4 bases, with 12 bases sitting between them. CDR3 residues: CASRDNRYEQYF. Written as DNA, the CDR3 is TGTGCCAGCCGCGATAATCGATACGAGCAGTACTTC.

CDR3 region: CASSYGGGNQPQHF. In DNA, the CDR3 is TGTGCCAGCAGTTACGGCGGGGGCAATCAGCCCCAGCATTTT. V gene TRBV6-5 combines with J gene TRBJ1-5; D unresolved. The germline V and J ends were trimmed by 2 bases and 2 bases, with 7 bases remaining between them. The CDR3 is 14 residues long. CDR1 and CDR2 from the germline V gene are MNHEY and SVGAGI.

This clone was seen just once. The chain employs TRBV5-1 and TRBJ1-1, with 9 bases fitting TRBD1. CDR3 length equals 16 residues. With V trimmed by 2 bases and J by 1 base, 6 bases remained unmatched. Per germline, CDR1 SGHRS and CDR2 YFSETQ. The CDR3 DNA sequence: TGCGCCAGCAGCTTTGCTCCGGGACAGGGGAACACTGAAGCTTTCTTT. The encoded protein is CASSFAPGQGNTEAFF. The full variable domain, rest sourced from reference TRBV5-1 and TRBJ1-1, is KAGVTQTPRYLIKTRGQQVTLSCSPISGHRSVSWYQQTPGQGLQFLFEYFSETQRNKGNFPGRFSGRQFSNSRSEMNVSTLELGDSALYLCASSFAPGQGNTEAFFGQGTRLTVV.

The chain couples TRBV1 to TRBJ2-2; the table's D call, TRBD2, has no DNA check behind it. TRBV1 is listed as a pseudogene. This CDR3 comprises 15 residues. CDR3 nucleotides: TGCACCAGCAGCGCCACCAGCGGGCCCCCCGGGGAGCTGTTTTTT. Translated, it gives CTSSATSGPPGELFF.

The chain couples TRBV5-3 to TRBJ1-1; D is unresolved. TRBV5-3 is labeled an ORF, and its function is uncertain. This CDR3 has 13 amino acids. V dropped 0 bases and J dropped 3 bases, with 6 bases sitting between them. The CDR3 DNA reads as TGTGCCAGAAGCTTGGAGGGAGACACTGAAGCTTTCTTT. Protein product: CARSLEGDTEAFF.

The V and J genes are TRBV15 and TRBJ1-5; D is undetermined. Per germline, CDR1 LNHNV and CDR2 YYDKDF (reference sequence). The CDR3 is 13 amino acids. V lost 4 bases to trimming and J lost 4 bases, with 8 bases between them. CDR3 protein: CATSTRKNQPQHF. In DNA, the CDR3 is TGTGCCACCAGCACGAGGAAAAATCAGCCCCAGCATTTT.

This rearrangement joins TRBV19 to TRBJ1-5; D gene uncertain. Between the trimmed V and J ends, which lost 5 bases and 1 base, there was a span of 15 bases. Per germline, CDR1 LNHDA and CDR2 SQIVND (reference sequence). This CDR3 has 16 residues. The DNA of the CDR3 is TGTGCCAGTAGTGTCAGGTGGGAGTCGAGCAATCAGCCCCAGCATTTT. This codes for CASSVRWESSNQPQHF.